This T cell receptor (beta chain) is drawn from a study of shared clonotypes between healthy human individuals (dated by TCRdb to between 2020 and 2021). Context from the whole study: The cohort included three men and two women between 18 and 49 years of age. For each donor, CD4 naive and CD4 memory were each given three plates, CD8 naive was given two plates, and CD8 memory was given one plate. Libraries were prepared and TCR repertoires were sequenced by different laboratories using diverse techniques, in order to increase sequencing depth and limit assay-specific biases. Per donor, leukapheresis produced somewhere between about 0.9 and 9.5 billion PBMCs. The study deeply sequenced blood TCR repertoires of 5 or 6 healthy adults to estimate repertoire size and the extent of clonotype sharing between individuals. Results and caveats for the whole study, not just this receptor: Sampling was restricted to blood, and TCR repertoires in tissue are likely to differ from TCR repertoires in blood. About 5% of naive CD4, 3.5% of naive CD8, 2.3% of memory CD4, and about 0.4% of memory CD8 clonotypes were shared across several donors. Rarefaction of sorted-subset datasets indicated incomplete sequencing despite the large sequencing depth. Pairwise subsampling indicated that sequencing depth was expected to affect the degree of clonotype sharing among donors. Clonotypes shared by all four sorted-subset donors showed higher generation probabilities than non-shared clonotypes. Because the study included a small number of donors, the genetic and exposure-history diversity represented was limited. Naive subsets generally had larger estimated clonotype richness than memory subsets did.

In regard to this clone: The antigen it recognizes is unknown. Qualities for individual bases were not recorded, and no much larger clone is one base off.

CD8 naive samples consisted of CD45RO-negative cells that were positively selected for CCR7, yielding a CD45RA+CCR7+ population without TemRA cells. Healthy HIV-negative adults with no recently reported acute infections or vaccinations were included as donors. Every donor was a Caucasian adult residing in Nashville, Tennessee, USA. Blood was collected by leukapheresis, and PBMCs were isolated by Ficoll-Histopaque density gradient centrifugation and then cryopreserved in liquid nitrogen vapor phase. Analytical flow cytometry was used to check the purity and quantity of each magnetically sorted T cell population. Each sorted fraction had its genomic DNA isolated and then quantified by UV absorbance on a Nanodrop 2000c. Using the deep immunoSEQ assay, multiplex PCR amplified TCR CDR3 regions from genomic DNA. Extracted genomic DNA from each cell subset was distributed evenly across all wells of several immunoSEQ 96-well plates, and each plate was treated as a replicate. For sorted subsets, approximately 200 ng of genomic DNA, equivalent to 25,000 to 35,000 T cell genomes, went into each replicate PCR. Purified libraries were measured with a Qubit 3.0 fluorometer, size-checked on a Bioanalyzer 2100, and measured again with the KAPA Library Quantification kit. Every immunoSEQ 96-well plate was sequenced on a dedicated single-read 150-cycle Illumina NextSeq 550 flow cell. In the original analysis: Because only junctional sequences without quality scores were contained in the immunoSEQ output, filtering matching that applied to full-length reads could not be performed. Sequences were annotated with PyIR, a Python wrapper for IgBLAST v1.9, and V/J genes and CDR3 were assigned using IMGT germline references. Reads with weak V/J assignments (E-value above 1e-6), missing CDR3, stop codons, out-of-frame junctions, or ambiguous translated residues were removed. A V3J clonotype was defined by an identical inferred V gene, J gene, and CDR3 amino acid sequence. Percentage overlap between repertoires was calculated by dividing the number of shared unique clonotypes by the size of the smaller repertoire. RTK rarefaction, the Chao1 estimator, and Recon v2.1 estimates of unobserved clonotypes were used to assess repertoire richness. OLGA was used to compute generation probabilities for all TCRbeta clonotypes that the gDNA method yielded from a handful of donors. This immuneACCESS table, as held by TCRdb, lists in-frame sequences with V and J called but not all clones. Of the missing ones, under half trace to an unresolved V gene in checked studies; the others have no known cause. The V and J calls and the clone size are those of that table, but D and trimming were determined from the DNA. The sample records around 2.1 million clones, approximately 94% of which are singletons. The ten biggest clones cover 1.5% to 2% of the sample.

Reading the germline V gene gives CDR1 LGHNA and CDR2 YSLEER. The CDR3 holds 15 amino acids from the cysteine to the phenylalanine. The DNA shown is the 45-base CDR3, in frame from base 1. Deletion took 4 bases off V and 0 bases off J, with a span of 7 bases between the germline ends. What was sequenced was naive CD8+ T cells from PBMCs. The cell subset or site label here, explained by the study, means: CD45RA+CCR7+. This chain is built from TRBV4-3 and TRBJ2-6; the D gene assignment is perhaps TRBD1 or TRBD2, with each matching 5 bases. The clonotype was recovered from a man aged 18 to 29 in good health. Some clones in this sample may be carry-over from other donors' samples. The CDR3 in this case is CASSPGTSGANVLTF. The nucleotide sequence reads TGCGCCAGCAGCCCAGGGACCTCTGGGGCCAACGTCCTGACTTTC.